This entry lists 24 T cell receptor beta chains sequenced from one sample in a study of blood T cell repertoires in COVID-19 (dated by TCRdb to 2018 to 2021). The protocol used for the library was the immunoSEQ multiplex PCR assay. The table comes from immuneACCESS by way of TCRdb, which keeps in-frame sequences with V and J called. Part of the clones is missing from these tables; in studies checked, under half for an unresolved V gene and the rest for unknown reasons. This sample is represented by roughly 280,000 clones; just under 90% of them were singletons. Under 2.5% of the sample is in the top ten clones. Sequencing input: PBMCs or T cells enriched from blood (not recorded which). The origin of the receptors is a woman between 55 and 75 years old who had recovered from COVID-19.

The rearrangement joins TRBV4-1 to TRBJ2-5, with D possibly TRBD2 on 5 matching bases. V was clipped by 0 bases and J by 4 bases, with 18 bases between them. CDR1 is MGHRA and CDR2 is YSYEKL in the germline V gene. CDR3 length: 17 residues. The CDR3 here is CASSQEAGRGLVETQYF. For the CDR3, the DNA is TGCGCCAGCAGCCAAGAGGCGGGTCGGGGTTTGGTAGAGACCCAGTACTTC.

CDR3 nucleotide sequence: TGTGCCAGCAACGTAGGGCAGGGGTATATGGCCCAGCATTTT. Translated: CASNVGQGYMAQHF. The J gene is TRBJ1-5, the V gene TRBV6-5; D is perhaps TRBD1 (6 bases). Trimming pared 7 bases from V and 11 bases from J, leaving 21 bases between. The CDR3 runs 14 residues. The germline V gene has CDR1 MNHEY and CDR2 SVGAGI.

The chain uses TRBV7-9 and TRBJ2-1, with 7 positions matching TRBD2. Germline V gives CDR1 SEHNR, CDR2 FQNEAQ (reference sequence). The CDR3 extends over 15 amino acids. After removal of 5 bases from V and 4 bases from J, the junction contained 8 bases not matched to a gene. This chain's CDR3 is CASSIPSGPYNEQFF. In DNA form, the CDR3 reads TGTGCCAGCAGCATCCCTAGCGGTCCATACAATGAGCAGTTCTTC. Drawing the rest from reference TRBV7-9 and TRBJ2-1, the complete variable domain is DTGVSQNPRHKITKRGQNVTFRCDPISEHNRLYWYRQTLGQGPEFLTYFQNEAQLEKSRLLSDRFSAERPKGSFSTLEIQRTEQGDSAMYLCASSIPSGPYNEQFFGPGTRLTVL.

The chain has TRBV30 and TRBJ1-2; possibly TRBD1 for D (5 bases). The germline gives CDR1 GTSNPN, CDR2 SVGIG (reference sequence). Trimming removed 3 bases from V and 5 bases from J, with 13 bases in between. The CDR3 contains 13 residues. The CDR3 nucleotides are TGTGCCTGGAGAGTGACAGCGCCTTATGGCTACACCTTC. Translation gives CAWRVTAPYGYTF.

The V gene is TRBV6-5, the J gene TRBJ2-5; weak D call: TRBD2 (5 bases). V gave up 6 bases and J gave up 4 bases, with 12 bases separating them. The CDR3 sequence is 13 residues long. Germline V gives CDR1 MNHEY, CDR2 SVGAGI. CDR3 protein: CASSLPGGETQYF. CDR3 nucleotide sequence: TGTGCCAGCAGCCTCCCAGGAGGAGAGACCCAGTACTTC.

The rearrangement links TRBV10-1 to TRBJ2-3, with D perhaps matching TRBD1 (6 bases). CDR3 length: 15 residues. Between the trimmed V and J ends, which lost 0 bases and 6 bases, there was a span of 13 bases. Germline CDR1 and CDR2: WNHNN and SYGVQD (reference sequence). For the CDR3, the DNA is TGCGCCAGCAGTGAGTCTAGGGGGACCGGGGATACGCAGTATTTT. Amino acids: CASSESRGTGDTQYF.

V is TRBV28 and J is TRBJ1-1; 7 bases are a match to TRBD1. The CDR3 has 13 amino acids. The V segment lost 8 bases and the J segment 0 bases; nucleotides outside the gene matches: 3. Germline CDR1 MDHEN, CDR2 SYDVKM. The CDR3 is CASEDRLNTEAFF. The CDR3 DNA follows: TGTGCCAGCGAGGACAGGCTGAACACTGAAGCTTTCTTT. The whole variable domain, filled in from reference TRBV28 and TRBJ1-1, reads DVKVTQSSRYLVKRTGEKVFLECVQDMDHENMFWYRQDPGLGLRLIYFSYDVKMKEKGDIPEGYSVSREKKERFSLILESASTNQTSMYLCASEDRLNTEAFFGQGTRLTVV.

The chain has TRBV30 and TRBJ2-5; weak D call: TRBD1 (5 bases). Between the trimmed V and J ends, which lost 0 bases and 4 bases, there was a span of 9 bases. The CDR3 spans 13 residues. The germline V gene has CDR1 GTSNPN and CDR2 SVGIG (reference sequence). The CDR3 DNA reads TGTGCCTGGAGTGTGTTAGGGGCAGAGACCCAGTACTTC. Its protein product is CAWSVLGAETQYF.

This clone was counted a single time. V and J are TRBV5-5 and TRBJ1-5; D might be TRBD1 (5 bases). The CDR3 sequence is 16 residues long. The ends were cut back, 4 bases at V and 1 base at J, with 15 bases in the middle. Germline lookup yields CDR1 SGHKS and CDR2 YYEKEE (reference sequence). In DNA form, the CDR3 reads TGTGCCAGCAGCCTTATGACAGTAAACAGCAATCAGCCCCAGCATTTT. Translation gives CASSLMTVNSNQPQHF.

The CDR3 here is CASSLELAETQYF. The CDR3 nucleotides read TGCGCCAGCAGCTTGGAATTAGCGGAGACCCAGTACTTC. The chain is built from TRBV5-1 and TRBJ2-5; maybe TRBD2 (5 bases). Trimming took off 0 bases at V and 5 bases at J, with 8 bases between the two ends. The CDR3 has 13 amino acids. CDR1 and CDR2 (germline): SGHRS, YFSETQ.

Only a few counts were recorded for this clone. V and J are TRBV6-4 and TRBJ2-3; 9 bases match TRBD1. V trimming: 5 bases; J trimming: 3 bases; junction bases outside the gene matches: 6. The length of the CDR3 is 15 residues. The germline V gene encodes CDR1 MRHNA and CDR2 SNTAGT. CDR3 nucleotides: TGTGCCAGCAGTACTGGGACAGGGAGTACAGATACGCAGTATTTT. Translation gives CASSTGTGSTDTQYF.

This sequence joins TRBV6-5 and TRBJ1-6, with TRBD1 identical over 8 bases. The CDR3 consists of 16 residues. CDR1 MNHEY and CDR2 SVGAGI come from the germline V gene. Trimming took 4 bases from V and 3 from J; bases not matched to a gene: 5. CDR3 sequence: CASSSNGQGYNSPLHF. In nucleotides, the CDR3 is TGTGCCAGCAGTTCCAATGGACAGGGCTATAATTCACCCCTCCACTTT.

The chain carries TRBV2 and TRBJ2-2; possibly TRBD1 for D (6 bases). The CDR3 has 11 amino acids. Trimming left V 11 bases short and J 3 bases short, with 7 bases between. Germline V gene data show CDR1 as SNHLY and CDR2 as FYNNEI. CDR3 loop: CAEGDTGELFF. Here the CDR3 DNA reads TGTGCCGAGGGGGACACCGGGGAGCTGTTTTTT.

The gene calls are TRBV5-1 and TRBJ1-2; unclear D gene. Trimming pared 0 bases from V and 4 bases from J, leaving 7 bases between. The CDR3 has 13 amino acids. Germline CDR1 reads SGHRS; CDR2 reads YFSETQ. The CDR3 sequence is CASSLAGIYGYTF. DNA for the CDR3: TGCGCCAGCAGCTTGGCCGGTATCTATGGCTACACCTTC.

J is TRBJ2-1 and V is TRBV4-2, with 9 bases identical to TRBD1. The length of the CDR3 is 19 residues. Losses at the gene ends were 5 bases for V and 4 bases for J; bases not matched to a gene: 18. The V gene's germline CDR1 is LGHNA and CDR2 YNFKEQ. CDR3 sequence (DNA): TGTGCCAGCAGCAAAGCAGGGTCGAGAGGGACAGGGATGTACAATGAGCAGTTCTTC. Protein sequence: CASSKAGSRGTGMYNEQFF.

The V and J genes are TRBV24-1 and TRBJ2-3; 11 nucleotides align to TRBD1. Unmatched junction bases numbered 11, after V lost 3 bases and J lost 1 base. The germline V gene has CDR1 KGHDR and CDR2 SFDVKD. This CDR3 comprises 19 residues. CDR3 sequence reads: CATSDIGQGASYGTDTQYF. The CDR3 DNA reads TGTGCCACCAGTGATATCGGACAGGGGGCGAGTTATGGCACAGATACGCAGTATTTT.

CDR3 DNA sequence: TGCGCCAGCAGCCCCGCGAGGCGAAGAGATGAAAAACTGTTTTTT. This gives the protein CASSPARRRDEKLFF. The J gene is TRBJ1-4, the V gene TRBV5-1; the D is unclear. The CDR3 length is 15 residues. The germline V gene has CDR1 SGHRS and CDR2 YFSETQ. With 4 bases removed from V and 6 bases from J, the gap between germline ends came to 16 bases.

Notes on this clone: A read error is possible here, since a much larger clone lies one base away. The chain has TRBV15 and TRBJ2-2; no firm D call. CDR1 and CDR2 from the germline V gene are LNHNV and YYDKDF (reference sequence). This CDR3 spans 14 amino acids. CDR3 nucleotide sequence: TGTGCCACCAGCAAAGCTAGTTACACCGAGGAGCTGTTTTTT. Translated: CATSKASYTEELFF.

The CDR3 spells CAISGTDTQYF. The CDR3 DNA reads TGTGCCATCTCGGGCACAGATACGCAGTATTTT. The V call is TRBV10-3, the J call TRBJ2-3; D is undetermined. The germline V gene has CDR1 ENHRY and CDR2 SYGVKD. V was clipped by 8 bases and J by 1 base, with 4 bases between them. The CDR3 loop spans 11 amino acids.

This chain joins TRBV5-1 and TRBJ1-6; D remains ambiguous. The germline V gene has CDR1 SGHRS and CDR2 YFSETQ. CDR3 length: 13 residues. Deletions cut 0 bases from V and 6 bases from J, with 4 bases between. For the CDR3, the DNA is TGCGCCAGCAGCTTGGCCAGTAATTCACCCCTCCACTTT. As protein: CASSLASNSPLHF.

The rearrangement links TRBV28 to TRBJ1-2; possibly TRBD1 for D (6 bases). The V gene lost 6 bases and the J gene lost 5 bases, with 7 bases spanning the gap. This CDR3 has 11 residues. Germline V gene data show CDR1 as MDHEN and CDR2 as SYDVKM. The CDR3, as DNA: TGTGCCAGCAGGGGGACATATGGCTACACCTTC. This gives the protein CASRGTYGYTF.

The chain combines TRBV2 with TRBJ2-3; unclear D gene. This CDR3 region has 13 residues. Germline CDR1 SNHLY, CDR2 FYNNEI. The germline V and J ends were trimmed by 1 base and 2 bases, with 4 bases remaining between them. DNA for the CDR3: TGTGCCAGCAGTGAAGAGCACACAGATACGCAGTATTTT. Translating gives CASSEEHTDTQYF.

The J gene is TRBJ1-5, the V gene TRBV2; 11 bases line up with TRBD1. This CDR3 region has 15 residues. Germline lookup yields CDR1 SNHLY and CDR2 FYNNEI. V was clipped by 5 bases and J by 6 bases; unmatched bases: 6. This CDR3 reads CASSSDRGQIQPQHF. Written as DNA, the CDR3 is TGTGCCAGCAGTTCGGACAGGGGGCAAATTCAGCCCCAGCATTTT. Together with reference TRBV2 and TRBJ1-5, the CDR3 gives the full variable domain: EPEVTQTPSHQVTQMGQEVILRCVPISNHLYFYWYRQILGQKVEFLVSFYNNEISEKSEIFDDQFSVERPDGSNFTLKIRSTKLEDSAMYFCASSSDRGQIQPQHFGDGTRLSIL.

V gene TRBV7-2 combines with J gene TRBJ2-3; TRBD2 agrees at 12 bases. Germline V lookup: CDR1 SGHTA, CDR2 FQGNSA. This CDR3 is built from 15 residues. The V and J ends lost 2 bases and 6 bases, in that order; junction bases with no gene match: 3. The CDR3 spells CASSLNLAGGDTQYF. Written as DNA, the CDR3 is TGTGCCAGCAGCTTAAATCTAGCGGGAGGGGATACGCAGTATTTT.